One and the same sample provided the 31 T cell receptor beta chains below, sequenced in a study of T cell clonality in common variable immunodeficiency. The repertoire was sequenced with immunoSEQ multiplex PCR; TCRdb's copy has only in-frame clones and lacks some. The sample yields more than 35,000 clones, without any singletons. Source material: peripheral blood mononuclear cells. These receptor sequences come from a person aged 18 to 75 in good health.

Ten or more counts support this clone. The sequenced part of the CDR3 DNA is TGCGCCAGCAGCGGGGTAGCGGTAGGGGCCAACGTC. It yields the protein CASSGVAVGANV. The entire CDR3 protein is CASSGVAVGANVLTF. The chain links TRBV5-1 to TRBJ2-6; a weak D match, TRBD2 (6 bases). The read comes to an end 3 residues before the CDR3 does, leaving the germline J gene to fill in the end. The V end was cut by 4 bases, the J end by 4 bases, with 12 bases between. The germline V gene has CDR1 SGHRS and CDR2 YFSETQ. This CDR3 has 15 residues.

This clone was detected many times. CDR3 DNA, as far as it was read: TGTGCCAGCAGCTTGGAGGGGTTTGGGGCCAACGTC. Amino acid sequence: CASSLEGFGANV. The complete CDR3 protein is CASSLEGFGANVLTF. The genes are TRBV5-8 and TRBJ2-6, with a possible D match to TRBD1 (5 bases). The read gets to within 3 residues of the CDR3 end, and the germline J gene fills in the rest. Deletions cut 0 bases from V and 3 bases from J, with 7 bases between. The germline V gene has CDR1 SGHTS and CDR2 YDEGEE. The CDR3 spans 15 residues.

In regard to this clone: Coverage ceases 3 residues before the CDR3 finishes, and the germline J gene fills in the end. The chain links TRBV6-1 to TRBJ1-5; 7 nucleotides match TRBD1. Trimming at V came to 3 bases and at J to 2 bases, leaving 7 bases not matched to a gene. Germline CDR1 and CDR2: MNHNS and SASEGT. The CDR3 runs 16 residues. CDR3 in amino acids: CASSEVGGLGNQPQHF. Partial CDR3 DNA: TGTGCCAGCAGTGAGGTAGGGGGCTTGGGCAATCAGCCC.

This clone appeared many times. The CDR3 end lies 3 residues beyond the end of the read and is filled in from the germline J gene. The chain has TRBV10-2 and TRBJ1-2; D is uncertain. Germline CDR1 and CDR2: WSHSY and SAAADI. This CDR3 is 12 amino acids long. Trimming cost V 8 bases and J 4 bases, with 11 bases left between them. The sequenced part of the CDR3 DNA is TGCGCCAGCGCGACTACAGTCTATGGC. This translates into CASATTVYG. The CDR3, in full, reads CASATTVYGYTF.

In this sample, this clone turned up many times. With the read ending 3 residues before the CDR3 end, the germline J gene is used to fill in that end. The chain recombines TRBV5-1 with TRBJ2-5; 8 nucleotides align to TRBD1. V gave up 0 bases and J gave up 5 bases; unmatched junction bases: 6. CDR1 is SGHRS, CDR2 YFSETQ, per germline. The CDR3 is 15 amino acids. The chain's CDR3 is CASSLGGDRLETQYF. Partial CDR3 DNA: TGCGCCAGCAGCTTGGGTGGGGACAGGTTGGAGACC.

Many counts were recorded for this clone. Read coverage stops 3 residues before the CDR3 terminus; the germline J gene supplies the remainder. The V call is TRBV5-1, the J call TRBJ1-1, with a tentative D call TRBD1 (6 bases). The CDR3 length is 16 residues. Trimming shortened V by 4 bases and J by 2 bases, and 18 bases separated the two germline ends. Per germline, CDR1 SGHRS and CDR2 YFSETQ. CDR3 in amino acids: CASSLLGQLRNTEAFF. The CDR3 DNA, read in part, is TGCGCCAGCAGCCTTCTAGGACAGCTACGAAACACTGAA.

This clone appeared many times. The CDR3 end lies 3 residues beyond the end of the read and is filled in from the germline J gene. The rearrangement links TRBV27 to TRBJ2-5; D is undetermined. Deletions cut 5 bases from V and 0 bases from J, with 7 bases between. Germline CDR1 is MNHEY and CDR2 is SMNVEV (reference sequence). This CDR3 is 13 amino acids long. CDR3: CASSRADQETQYF. The covered CDR3 bases are TGTGCCAGCAGTAGGGCTGACCAAGAGACC.

This clone was observed many times. The read ends 3 residues early relative to the CDR3; the germline J gene fills the gap. The chain has TRBV20-1 and TRBJ2-1; the match to TRBD2 covers 10 bases. Trimming removed 5 bases from V and 9 bases from J; junction bases left unmatched: 10. Germline CDR1 DFQATT, CDR2 SNEGSKA (reference sequence). The CDR3 sequence is 14 residues long. CDR3 sequence reads: CSAGSGRAGIEQFF. The DNA read from the CDR3 is TGCAGTGCTGGAAGCGGGAGGGCCGGTATTGAG.

This clone was counted many times. The CDR3 extends 3 residues past the end of the read, so its final part is completed from the germline J gene. J is TRBJ2-5 and V is TRBV7-9; TRBD1 aligns across 11 bases. V gave up 4 bases and J gave up 4 bases; unmatched junction bases: 2. In germline, CDR1 is SEHNR, CDR2 FQNEAQ (reference sequence). The CDR3 extends over 14 amino acids. Incomplete CDR3 DNA: TGTGCCAGCAGCTCGGACAGGGGGCGAGAGACC. It is translated as CASSSDRGRET. From start to end, the CDR3 is CASSSDRGRETQYF. Based on the CDR3 plus reference TRBV7-9 and TRBJ2-5, the full variable domain is DTGVSQNPRHKITKRGQNVTFRCDPISEHNRLYWYRQTLGQGPEFLTYFQNEAQLEKSRLLSDRFSAERPKGSFSTLEIQRTEQGDSAMYLCASSSDRGRETQYFGPGTRLLVL.

There are many counts of this clone. The read ends 3 residues shy of where the CDR3 ends; the end is completed using the germline J gene. This chain joins TRBV19 and TRBJ2-2; TRBD2 might be the D (6 bases). Trimming stripped 6 bases from V and 4 bases from J, with 15 bases between. The CDR3 runs to 15 residues. Germline loops: CDR1 LNHDA, CDR2 SQIVND (reference sequence). Partial CDR3 DNA: TGTGCCAGTAGACAAACTAGCCCGATCACCGGGGAG. Protein sequence: CASRQTSPITGE. The CDR3 as a whole reads CASRQTSPITGELFF.

There are many counts of this clone. The read halts 3 residues ahead of the CDR3 end, with the missing end drawn from the germline J gene. The chain joins TRBV7-9 to TRBJ1-1; D ambiguous. Germline V gives CDR1 SEHNR, CDR2 FQNEAQ (reference sequence). V was shortened by 5 bases and J by 4 bases, with 14 bases between the two germline ends. This CDR3 is built from 14 residues. CDR3: CASSVTNGGTEAFF. CDR3 DNA, as far as it was read: TGTGCCAGCAGCGTGACAAACGGAGGCACTGAA.

In this sample, this clone turned up many times. The read comes to an end 3 residues before the CDR3 does, leaving the germline J gene to fill in the end. This chain connects TRBV19 to TRBJ2-6; a possible D gene is TRBD1 (5 bases). Germline V gene sequence: CDR1 LNHDA, CDR2 SQIVND (reference sequence). Trimming took off 2 bases at V and 0 bases at J, with 8 bases between the two ends. CDR3 length: 16 residues. CDR3 residues: CASSILTGSGANVLTF. The sequenced CDR3 bases are TGTGCCAGTAGTATACTAACAGGCTCTGGGGCCAACGTC. Full variable domain (rest looked up from reference TRBV19 and TRBJ2-6): DGGITQSPKYLFRKEGQNVTLSCEQNLNHDAMYWYRQDPGQGLRLIYYSQIVNDFQKGDIAEGYSVSREKKESFPLTVTSAQKNPTAFYLCASSILTGSGANVLTFGAGSRLTVL.

This clone was observed many times. The DNA ends 3 residues before the CDR3 does, and the rest of the CDR3 is filled in from the germline J gene. This chain uses TRBV10-1 with TRBJ2-3; 7 bases are a match to TRBD2. The V gene's germline CDR1 is WNHNN and CDR2 SYGVQD (reference sequence). V shed 2 bases and J 1 base; nucleotides not matched to a gene: 3. The CDR3 spans 15 residues. The CDR3: CASSEGGSGTDTQYF. The DNA read from the CDR3 is TGCGCCAGCAGTGAGGGCGGGAGTGGCACAGATACG.

This clone was seen repeatedly, ten times or more. This CDR3 reads CSASGVAAAQETQYF. The DNA read from the CDR3 is TGCAGTGCTTCGGGGGTGGCGGCCGCCCAAGAGACC. The V gene is TRBV20-1, the J gene TRBJ2-5; D is perhaps TRBD2 (6 bases). The read finishes 3 residues shy of the CDR3 end, and the germline J gene is used to complete it. Trimming shortened V by 5 bases and J by 1 base, and 17 bases separated the two germline ends. Germline V gene lookup returns CDR1 DFQATT and CDR2 SNEGSKA (reference sequence). This CDR3 is 15 amino acids long.

This clone was detected ten times or more. Read coverage stops 3 residues before the CDR3 terminus; the germline J gene supplies the remainder. The chain joins TRBV7-8 to TRBJ2-7; 12 positions match TRBD2. Trimming cost V 5 bases and J 3 bases; bases outside gene matches: 8. The CDR3 consists of 16 residues. Germline assignment: CDR1 SGHVS and CDR2 FQNEAQ. The CDR3 sequence: CASSLLGLAGSYEQYF. The covered CDR3 bases are TGTGCCAGCAGCCTACTCGGACTAGCGGGAAGCTACGAG.

This clone was observed many times. Read sequence stops 3 residues before the CDR3 end, and the germline J gene provides the missing end. V usage is TRBV28 and J usage is TRBJ1-5; TRBD1 matches 9 bases. The CDR3 runs 15 residues. The V and J ends lost 2 bases and 7 bases, in that order; junction bases with no gene match: 6. Per germline, CDR1 MDHEN and CDR2 SYDVKM. CDR3 residues: CASSLTGGLGQPQHF. CDR3 DNA, as far as it was read: TGTGCCAGCAGTTTAACAGGGGGCCTAGGGCAGCCC.

This clone was observed at least ten times. The CDR3 goes on 3 residues after the read ends, and that part is filled in from the germline J gene. The rearrangement links TRBV27 to TRBJ2-4, with D possibly being TRBD1 (5 bases). The CDR3 length is 13 residues. Trimming left V 7 bases short and J 5 bases short, with 12 bases between. Germline V gene data show CDR1 as MNHEY and CDR2 as SMNVEV (reference sequence). The part of the CDR3 DNA that was read is TGTGCCAGCATGGAAGGGGTCGAAAACATT. It yields the protein CASMEGVENI. The complete CDR3 sequence is CASMEGVENIQYF.

This clone was observed many times. The CDR3 goes on 3 residues after the read ends, and that part is filled in from the germline J gene. The genes are TRBV20-1 and TRBJ2-2; 9 bases match TRBD2. From germline, CDR1 is DFQATT and CDR2 SNEGSKA (reference sequence). The junction had 6 bases not matched to a gene; V was cut back by 6 bases and J by 4 bases. The CDR3 is made up of 14 amino acids. CDR3 sequence: CSALSGGGTGELFF. The sequenced part of the CDR3 DNA is TGCAGTGCCCTTAGCGGGGGTGGCACCGGGGAG.

This clone was seen at least ten times. Read sequence stops 3 residues before the CDR3 end, and the germline J gene provides the missing end. The chain recombines TRBV4-1 with TRBJ1-2; 9 positions match TRBD1. The CDR3 sequence is 16 residues long. The V gene's germline CDR1 is MGHRA and CDR2 YSYEKL. The V segment lost 5 bases and the J segment 5 bases; nucleotides outside the gene matches: 12. CDR3 region: CASSARDRAFGYGYTF. The sequenced part of the CDR3 DNA is TGCGCCAGCAGCGCCCGGGACAGGGCCTTTGGGTATGGC.

This clone was detected many times. The read falls 3 residues short of the CDR3 end, and the missing part is taken from the germline J gene. The rearrangement joins TRBV18 to TRBJ2-7; D ambiguous. This CDR3 is built from 15 residues. Germline CDR1 and CDR2: KGHSH and LQKENI. V dropped 0 bases and J dropped 3 bases, with 12 bases sitting between them. Partial CDR3 DNA: TGTGCCAGCTCACCACCGCGTGACACAAACTACGAG. Translated, it gives CASSPPRDTNYE. From start to end, the CDR3 is CASSPPRDTNYEQYF.

This clone was counted many times. The read falls 3 residues short of the CDR3 end, and the missing part is taken from the germline J gene. The chain joins TRBV20-1 to TRBJ2-1, with 8 bases fitting TRBD2. The CDR3 sequence is 13 residues long. V was clipped by 7 bases and J by 5 bases; unmatched bases: 7. Germline V lookup: CDR1 DFQATT, CDR2 SNEGSKA (reference sequence). The part of the CDR3 DNA that was read is TGCAGTGTCAAGCGGGGGCGGGACAATGAG. Amino acid sequence: CSVKRGRDNE. From start to end, the CDR3 is CSVKRGRDNEQFF.

This clone was seen repeatedly, ten times or more. The read ends 3 residues shy of where the CDR3 ends; the end is completed using the germline J gene. The V gene is TRBV5-4, the J gene TRBJ1-5, with no clear D. Germline V gene data show CDR1 as SGHNT and CDR2 as YYREEE (reference sequence). V dropped 0 bases and J dropped 4 bases, with 8 bases sitting between them. The CDR3 runs 14 residues. The part of the CDR3 DNA that was read is TGTGCCAGCAGCTTGGCGGGGTCGAATCAGCCC. This encodes CASSLAGSNQP. The full CDR3 protein is CASSLAGSNQPQHF. Full variable domain (missing parts from reference TRBV5-4 and TRBJ1-5): ETGVTQSPTHLIKTRGQQVTLRCSSQSGHNTVSWYQQALGQGPQFIFQYYREEENGRGNFPPRFSGLQFPNYSSELNVNALELDDSALYLCASSLAGSNQPQHFGDGTRLSIL.

This clone is medium-sized (0.01 to 0.1%) within its sample. The read gets to within 3 residues of the CDR3 end, and the germline J gene fills in the rest. Other DNA sequences of this sample code for an identical CDR3. The V gene is TRBV28, the J gene TRBJ2-7; a weak D match, TRBD2 (5 bases). There are 14 residues in the CDR3. Trimming took off 1 base at V and 4 bases at J, with 11 bases between the two ends. Germline CDR1 reads MDHEN; CDR2 reads SYDVKM. The CDR3: CASSLSAGGYEQYF. The covered CDR3 bases are TGTGCCAGCAGTTTATCGGCGGGTGGGTACGAG.

This clone was picked up many times. Coverage ceases 3 residues before the CDR3 finishes, and the germline J gene fills in the end. V and J are TRBV12-3 or TRBV12-4 and TRBJ1-1, with D unclear. The CDR3 has 14 residues. V was shortened by 3 bases and J by 5 bases, with 13 bases between the two germline ends. The covered CDR3 bases are TGTGCCAGCAGTTTGTTAGGCGGCGGGACTGAA. Translating gives CASSLLGGGTE. The whole CDR3 is CASSLLGGGTEAFF.

This clone was observed at least ten times. The read is 3 residues too short to cover the CDR3 end, so that end is filled in from the germline J gene. The chain has TRBV12-5 and TRBJ1-1, with D perhaps TRBD1 (5 bases). This CDR3 spans 13 amino acids. From germline, CDR1 is LGHNT and CDR2 FRNRAP. The covered CDR3 bases are TGTGCTAGTGGTTTGGTACGGGGGTCGGAA. Protein sequence: CASGLVRGSE. The CDR3 reads in full as CASGLVRGSEAFF.

This clone was seen many times. The CDR3 sequence: CAWSSGLDQPQHF. The sequenced CDR3 bases are TGTGCCTGGAGTTCAGGGTTAGATCAGCCC. The chain recombines TRBV30 with TRBJ1-5; TRBD1 might be the D (5 bases). From the germline J gene comes the end of the CDR3, since the read stops 3 residues before it. The CDR3 spans 13 residues. The V gene lost 2 bases and the J gene lost 5 bases, with 10 bases spanning the gap. CDR1 GTSNPN and CDR2 SVGIG come from the germline V gene (reference sequence).

This clone was recorded many times. Read coverage stops 3 residues before the CDR3 terminus; the germline J gene supplies the remainder. J is TRBJ2-7 and V is TRBV7-9; TRBD2 agrees at 11 bases. The trim removed 3 bases at V and 3 bases at J, leaving 4 bases unmatched. Germline V gives CDR1 SEHNR, CDR2 FQNEAQ (reference sequence). CDR3 size: 15 residues. The DNA read from the CDR3 is TGTGCCAGCAGCTTGAACGGACTAGCGGGCTACGAG. It codes for CASSLNGLAGYE. The whole CDR3 sequence reads CASSLNGLAGYEQYF.

This clone was picked up many times. The read ends 3 residues shy of where the CDR3 ends; the end is completed using the germline J gene. V gene TRBV20-1 combines with J gene TRBJ2-1; TRBD2 agrees at 11 bases. The CDR3 loop spans 16 amino acids. Germline V gives CDR1 DFQATT, CDR2 SNEGSKA (reference sequence). The J segment lost 8 bases and the V segment lost 2 bases, leaving 11 bases of the junction unmatched. The CDR3: CSARLPLLAGDYEQFF. The covered CDR3 bases are TGCAGTGCTAGACTCCCCTTACTAGCGGGAGACTATGAG.

This clone was picked up many times. An end of the junction differs from the germline gene, which may be a read error. Coverage ceases 3 residues before the CDR3 finishes, and the germline J gene fills in the end. The chain carries TRBV4-2 and TRBJ1-1, with D unresolved. Per the germline V gene, CDR1 is LGHNA and CDR2 is YNFKEQ. The CDR3 has 15 residues. CDR3 loop: CASSQDYRGGTEAFF. Partial CDR3 DNA: TGCGCCAGCAGCCAAGATTATCGGGGAGGGACTGAA.

In its sample, this clone was seen many times. The CDR3 end is not reached by the read, which stops 3 residues before it; the germline J gene fills it in. The chain carries TRBV12-3 or TRBV12-4 and TRBJ1-1; TRBD1 agrees at 7 bases. After removal of 5 bases from V and 1 base from J, the junction contained 4 bases not matched to a gene. The CDR3 has 14 amino acids. CDR3 sequence: CASSLQGRNTEAFF. The part of the CDR3 DNA that was read is TGTGCCAGCAGTCTACAGGGGCGGAACACTGAA.

Many counts were recorded for this clone. The read ends 3 residues before the CDR3 terminus; that terminus is restored from the germline J gene. This rearrangement joins TRBV5-5 to TRBJ2-5; D remains unclear. V was cut by 1 base and J by 3 bases, with 7 bases left in between. The CDR3 spans 13 residues. Germline lookup yields CDR1 SGHKS and CDR2 YYEKEE (reference sequence). Here the CDR3 reads CASSLRSEETQYF. The CDR3 bases that were read are TGTGCCAGCAGCTTGCGCAGCGAAGAGACC.